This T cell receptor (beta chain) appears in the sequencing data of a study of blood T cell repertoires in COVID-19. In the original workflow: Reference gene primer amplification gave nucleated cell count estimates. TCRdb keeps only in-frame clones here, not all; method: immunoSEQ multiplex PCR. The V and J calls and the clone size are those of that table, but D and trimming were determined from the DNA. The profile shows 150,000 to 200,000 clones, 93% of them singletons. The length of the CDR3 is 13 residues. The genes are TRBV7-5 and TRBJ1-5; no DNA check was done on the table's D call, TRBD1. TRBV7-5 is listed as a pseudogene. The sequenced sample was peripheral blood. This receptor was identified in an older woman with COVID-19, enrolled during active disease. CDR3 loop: CARSSQQNQPQHF. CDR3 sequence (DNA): TGTGCCAGAAGCTCGCAACAAAATCAGCCCCAGCATTTT.